This T cell receptor (beta chain) was profiled in a study of identical twins. CDR3 size: 14 residues. The germline CDR1 and CDR2 sequences are LGHDT and YNNKEL (reference sequence). Trimming took off 6 bases at V and 1 base at J, with 12 bases between the two ends. MiXCR, applied by TCRdb to the 5' RACE reads, yields one record per CDR3 protein. The sample shows hundreds of thousands of distinct CDR3 sequences, around 9.6% of them seen only once. The TCR sequence derives from a woman in her late teens or twenties in good health. The specimen was memory (CD45RO+) T cells sorted from blood. The V and J genes are TRBV3-1 and TRBJ1-1; no clear D. CDR3: CASRDFWANTEAFF. The CDR3 nucleotides read TGTGCCAGCAGGGACTTTTGGGCGAACACTGAAGCTTTCTTT.